This TCR beta chain stems from a study of T cell changes during pregnancy in multiple sclerosis (dated by TCRdb to between 2018 and 2020). As for the study more broadly: The study examined how the T cell repertoire changed over the course of pregnancy in women with multiple sclerosis.

As for this clone: The antigen it binds to is not known. No clone much larger than this one lies a single base away; base qualities are absent.

Sequences SGHDN (CDR1) and FVKESK (CDR2) are obtained from the germline V gene. The germline V and J ends show losses of 4 bases and 4 bases respectively, and no gene match explains 11 bases of the junction. The CDR3 runs 16 residues from the cysteine to the phenylalanine. The read is trimmed to its CDR3 DNA, 48 bases read in frame from base 1. The method was the immunoSEQ multiplex PCR assay. TCRdb took over this immuneACCESS table, retaining in-frame rearrangements with V and J assigned. Such tables are incomplete; in checked studies, under half of the missing clones stem from an unresolved V gene, and the remainder is unexplained. Across this sample there are about 66,000 clones, with about 91% seen only once. The ten top clones hold roughly 5.2% of the sample.

The source was CD8+ T cells from peripheral blood mononuclear cells, collected before pregnancy. The chain links TRBV14 with TRBJ2-3; TRBD2 fits 7 bases in the junction. The sequence was collected from a female donor with multiple sclerosis, enrolled in a pregnancy study. In nucleotides, the sequence is TGTGCCAGCAGCCTCCGACGGGGGGTTAAGGCAGATACGCAGTATTTT. Its coded protein is CASSLRRGVKADTQYF.